This entry lists 30 T cell receptor beta chains sequenced from one sample in a study of Ad26.COV2.S vaccination and SARS-CoV-2 variants. Indicated treatment: around 19 received Ad26.COV2.S at low or high dose, single or two shots; 5 received placebo; per-sample allocation not given. On day 63 after the first injection, vaccine and placebo recipients gave samples. Some clones are missing from TCRdb's copy, which holds only in-frame ones; the method was immunoSEQ multiplex PCR. The sample comprises approximately 460,000 clones, 80% to 90% of which are singletons, and about 1.5% rests with the top ten. Sequencing was performed on peripheral blood, taken in a trial of Ad26.COV2.S vaccine versus placebo. All receptors derive from a person between 18 and 59 years old who received the Ad26.COV2.S COVID-19 vaccine or a placebo.

CDR3 DNA: TGTGCCAGCAGCCAACCATCGATTAGCGGGGGAAACACAGATACGCAGTATTTT. Translating gives CASSQPSISGGNTDTQYF. The gene calls are TRBV3-1 (or the pseudogene TRBV3-2) and TRBJ2-3; 9 bases are shared with TRBD2. V was pared by 2 bases and J by 2 bases, with 11 bases of the junction left unmatched. Germline assignment: CDR1 LGHDT and CDR2 YNNKEL (reference sequence). The CDR3 runs 18 residues.

The genes are TRBV27 and TRBJ1-1; unclear D gene. CDR3 length: 13 residues. Germline values: CDR1 MNHEY, CDR2 SMNVEV (reference sequence). V lost 7 bases and J 8 bases, leaving 17 bases between the germline ends. The CDR3 loop reads CASKNNRGLEAFF. The CDR3 DNA reads TGTGCCAGCAAGAACAACAGAGGCTTAGAAGCTTTCTTT.

The chain combines TRBV5-1 with TRBJ2-7; D possibly corresponds to TRBD1 (5 bases). This CDR3 contains 13 residues. Per the germline V gene, CDR1 is SGHRS and CDR2 is YFSETQ. The ends were cut back, 4 bases at V and 3 bases at J, with 11 bases in the middle. This CDR3 reads CASSVGPNYEQYF. CDR3 DNA sequence: TGCGCCAGCAGCGTGGGGCCGAACTACGAGCAGTACTTC.

This clone is a singleton in its sample. This chain joins TRBV9 and TRBJ2-2; perhaps TRBD1 as D (5 bases). The CDR3 runs 16 residues. Looked up from germline, CDR1 is SGDLS and CDR2 is YYNGEE. Deletions cut 2 bases from V and 0 bases from J, with 11 bases between. The CDR3 loop is CASSVTSGPNTGELFF. DNA for the CDR3: TGTGCCAGCAGCGTCACGTCAGGGCCGAACACCGGGGAGCTGTTTTTT.

The chain's CDR3 is CASSRGLGPYEQYF. The CDR3 nucleotides are TGTGCCAGTAGTAGAGGACTGGGACCCTACGAGCAGTACTTC. This chain uses TRBV19 with TRBJ2-7; D possibly uses TRBD1 or TRBD2 (5 bases each). This CDR3 is 14 amino acids long. V lost 4 bases to trimming and J lost 2 bases, with 12 bases between them. CDR1 and CDR2 from the germline V gene are LNHDA and SQIVND (reference sequence).

CDR3 in DNA: TGTGCCAGCAGCCCGGGCAGGGGAGGCCAGCCCCAGCATTTT. It codes for CASSPGRGGQPQHF. The chain uses TRBV7-9 and TRBJ1-5; D is perhaps TRBD1 (6 bases). CDR1 is SEHNR and CDR2 is FQNEAQ in the germline V gene (reference sequence). The CDR3 contains 14 residues. V was pared by 5 bases and J by 7 bases, with 15 bases between.

The chain has TRBV27 and TRBJ2-1, with 7 bases lining up with TRBD1. The junction had 8 bases not matched to a gene; V was cut back by 2 bases and J by 13 bases. Per the germline V gene, CDR1 is MNHEY and CDR2 is SMNVEV (reference sequence). The CDR3 is made up of 13 amino acids. DNA of the CDR3: TGTGCCAGCAGTTTAGCCCGCCAGGGGGTACAGTTCTTC. Protein product: CASSLARQGVQFF.

CDR3 sequence: CASFGGRTEAFF. DNA of the CDR3: TGTGCCAGTTTCGGGGGCCGCACTGAAGCTTTCTTT. The gene calls are TRBV28 and TRBJ1-1, with D possibly being TRBD1 (6 bases). V was shortened by 9 bases and J by 4 bases, with 12 bases between the two germline ends. The germline CDR1 and CDR2 sequences are MDHEN and SYDVKM. This CDR3 has 12 residues.

The V call is TRBV6-1, the J call TRBJ2-1, with TRBD2 matching 13 bases. The CDR3 sequence is 17 residues long. The V segment lost 2 bases and the J segment 10 bases; nucleotides outside the gene matches: 11. Germline CDR1 and CDR2: MNHNS and SASEGT. The CDR3 here is CASSERLLAGGSKEQFF. CDR3 DNA sequence: TGTGCCAGCAGTGAACGATTACTAGCGGGAGGGTCTAAAGAGCAGTTCTTC.

This sequence joins TRBV28 and TRBJ2-7, with D tentatively TRBD2 (6 bases). Looked up from germline, CDR1 is MDHEN and CDR2 is SYDVKM. The CDR3 sequence is 15 residues long. V was clipped by 7 bases and J by 3 bases, with 19 bases between them. This CDR3 reads CASTTPPRGNYEQYF. CDR3 DNA sequence: TGTGCCAGCACTACTCCCCCTCGCGGGAACTACGAGCAGTACTTC. Full variable domain (outside the CDR3, taken from reference TRBV28 and TRBJ2-7): DVKVTQSSRYLVKRTGEKVFLECVQDMDHENMFWYRQDPGLGLRLIYFSYDVKMKEKGDIPEGYSVSREKKERFSLILESASTNQTSMYLCASTTPPRGNYEQYFGPGTRLTVT.

The genes are TRBV19 and TRBJ2-2; TRBD1 matches 7 bases. The CDR3 consists of 15 residues. CDR1 is LNHDA, CDR2 SQIVND, per germline (reference sequence). The J segment lost 0 bases and the V segment lost 5 bases, leaving 3 bases of the junction unmatched. The chain's CDR3 is CASSSGTANTGELFF. In DNA form, the CDR3 reads TGTGCCAGTAGTTCCGGGACAGCGAACACCGGGGAGCTGTTTTTT.

The chain uses TRBV5-1 and TRBJ1-2, with 9 bases aligning to TRBD1. The ends lost 3 bases at V and 4 bases at J; junction bases unmatched: 7. The germline CDR1 and CDR2 sequences are SGHRS and YFSETQ. This CDR3 is built from 15 residues. The CDR3 region has the DNA TGCGCCAGCAGCTCAGGGACAGGGAACCGCTATGGCTACACCTTC. Translating it yields CASSSGTGNRYGYTF.

This clone was recorded only once. The chain links TRBV28 to TRBJ1-6; D gene uncertain. CDR1 and CDR2 from the germline V gene are MDHEN and SYDVKM. CDR3 size: 15 residues. Trimming took 6 bases from V and 0 from J, leaving 9 bases between them. The CDR3 is CASSYSSSYNSPLHF. CDR3 DNA sequence: TGTGCCAGCAGCTACTCCAGCTCCTATAATTCACCCCTCCACTTT. Full variable domain (remainder filled in from reference TRBV28 and TRBJ1-6): DVKVTQSSRYLVKRTGEKVFLECVQDMDHENMFWYRQDPGLGLRLIYFSYDVKMKEKGDIPEGYSVSREKKERFSLILESASTNQTSMYLCASSYSSSYNSPLHFGNGTRLTVT.

This chain connects TRBV25-1 to TRBJ2-7; 7 nucleotides agree with TRBD1. The trim removed 4 bases at V and 2 bases at J, leaving 8 bases unmatched. CDR1 is MGHDK, CDR2 SYGVNS, per germline. The CDR3 totals 15 residues. The CDR3 protein is CASSVSGTATYEQYF. The CDR3 DNA sequence: TGTGCCAGCAGTGTATCCGGGACAGCTACCTACGAGCAGTACTTC.

The chain carries TRBV29-1 and TRBJ2-4, with D perhaps TRBD1 or TRBD2 (5 bases each). With 3 bases removed from V and 5 bases from J, the gap between germline ends came to 20 bases. The CDR3 runs 16 residues. The germline gives CDR1 SQVTM, CDR2 ANQGSEA. The CDR3 nucleotides read TGCAGCGTTGAGCTGGCCGGGACCGCATATCAAAACATTCAGTACTTC. It translates to CSVELAGTAYQNIQYF.

The chain has TRBV10-3 and TRBJ2-1; TRBD1 matches 8 bases. In germline, CDR1 is ENHRY, CDR2 SYGVKD. This CDR3 comprises 14 residues. Losses at the gene ends were 3 bases for V and 8 bases for J; bases not matched to a gene: 6. CDR3 bases: TGTGCCATCAGTGATCGGCAGGGGGCCGATGAGCAGTTCTTC. It codes for CAISDRQGADEQFF.

V gene TRBV7-3 combines with J gene TRBJ1-1, with no clear D. Germline V lookup: CDR1 SGHTA, CDR2 FQGTGA. V was clipped by 4 bases and J by 8 bases, with 14 bases between them. The CDR3 runs 13 residues. The CDR3 here is CASSSTITEEAFF. The CDR3, as DNA: TGTGCCAGCAGCTCGACCATAACCGAAGAAGCTTTCTTT.

The chain recombines TRBV25-1 with TRBJ2-7, with 13 bases matching TRBD2. Germline CDR1 and CDR2: MGHDK and SYGVNS. With V trimmed by 4 bases and J by 3 bases, 3 bases remained unmatched. The CDR3 totals 15 residues. DNA for the CDR3: TGTGCCAGCAGTGCCGGACTAGCGGGAGTCTACGAGCAGTACTTC. This codes for CASSAGLAGVYEQYF.

The chain couples TRBV15 to TRBJ1-5; a weak D match, TRBD1 (6 bases). Germline-derived CDR1 and CDR2 are LNHNV and YYDKDF (reference sequence). The CDR3 has 15 residues. Trimming shortened V by 0 bases and J by 6 bases, and 12 bases separated the two germline ends. The CDR3 DNA follows: TGTGCCACCAGCAGAGACACAGGGAGGGGTCAGCCCCAGCATTTT. Translating gives CATSRDTGRGQPQHF. Full variable domain (rest looked up from reference TRBV15 and TRBJ1-5): DAMVIQNPRYQVTQFGKPVTLSCSQTLNHNVMYWYQQKSSQAPKLLFHYYDKDFNNEADTPDNFQSRRPNTSFCFLDIRSPGLGDTAMYLCATSRDTGRGQPQHFGDGTRLSIL.

The chain recombines TRBV4-1 with TRBJ1-2; maybe TRBD1 (5 bases). The germline V gene has CDR1 MGHRA and CDR2 YSYEKL. Trimming pared 4 bases from V and 3 bases from J, leaving 12 bases between. The CDR3 runs to 14 residues. The CDR3 region is CASSPDRDYYGYTF. DNA for the CDR3: TGCGCCAGCAGCCCGGATCGGGACTACTATGGCTACACCTTC.

This chain connects TRBV21-1 to TRBJ2-7; TRBD1 was called by the table and not checked on the DNA. TRBV21-1 is marked as a pseudogene. The CDR3 covers 14 residues. The CDR3 loop is CASSTNRGGYEQYF. The CDR3 nucleotides are TGTGCCAGCAGTACTAACAGGGGAGGCTACGAGCAGTACTTC.

The V call is TRBV3-1 (or the pseudogene TRBV3-2), the J call TRBJ2-5; a possible D gene is TRBD1 (6 bases). CDR3 length: 12 residues. Germline V gene sequence: CDR1 LGHDT, CDR2 YNNKEL (reference sequence). The germline V and J ends were trimmed by 2 bases and 5 bases, with 6 bases remaining between them. The CDR3 loop is CASSQRGETQYF. CDR3 sequence (DNA): TGTGCCAGCAGCCAAAGGGGGGAGACCCAGTACTTC.

The chain employs TRBV3-1 (or the pseudogene TRBV3-2) and TRBJ1-4; 9 positions agree with TRBD1. CDR3 length equals 15 residues. Germline trimming cut 5 bases from V and 3 bases from J; bases unmatched to any gene: 4. Germline CDR1 and CDR2: LGHDT and YNNKEL (reference sequence). This chain's CDR3 is CASSEQGAPNEKLFF. CDR3 DNA sequence: TGTGCCAGCAGCGAACAGGGGGCTCCTAATGAAAAACTGTTTTTT.

This chain uses TRBV7-8 with TRBJ1-4; maybe TRBD1 (5 bases). The CDR3 runs 15 residues. Germline CDR1 reads SGHVS; CDR2 reads FQNEAQ. V lost 5 bases to trimming and J lost 1 base, with 11 bases between them. CDR3 bases: TGTGCCAGCAGCAAAGAAGGGGTAACTAATGAAAAACTGTTTTTT. Translated, it gives CASSKEGVTNEKLFF.

The V call is TRBV28, the J call TRBJ1-1; possibly TRBD1 for D (5 bases). V was shortened by 6 bases and J by 1 base, with 12 bases between the two germline ends. The CDR3 has 14 residues. In germline, CDR1 is MDHEN, CDR2 SYDVKM. Written as DNA, the CDR3 is TGTGCCAGCAGCCAGACAGTTTCGAACACTGAAGCTTTCTTT. Amino acids: CASSQTVSNTEAFF.

In this sample, this clone turned up once. An end of the junction differs from the germline gene, which may be a read error. The CDR3 protein is CATSHGQGGSTIYF. CDR3 DNA sequence: TGTGCCACCAGTCACGGACAGGGTGGAAGCACCATATATTTT. V usage is TRBV15 and J usage is TRBJ1-3, with TRBD1 matching over 8 bases. Germline loops: CDR1 LNHNV, CDR2 YYDKDF (reference sequence). The CDR3 has 14 amino acids.

V usage is TRBV5-4 and J usage is TRBJ1-4; 8 bases align to TRBD1. This CDR3 has 12 amino acids. After removal of 7 bases from V and 7 bases from J, the junction contained 3 bases not matched to a gene. The germline V gene encodes CDR1 SGHNT and CDR2 YYREEE (reference sequence). This CDR3 is CASGTGGEKLFF. CDR3 DNA sequence: TGTGCCAGCGGGACAGGAGGTGAAAAACTGTTTTTT.

The chain joins TRBV28 to TRBJ2-7, with D unclear. Germline loops: CDR1 MDHEN, CDR2 SYDVKM. V lost 3 bases to trimming and J lost 6 bases, with 12 bases between them. This CDR3 comprises 13 residues. CDR3: CASSLLDPSEQYF. The CDR3 nucleotides read TGTGCCAGCAGTTTGTTAGACCCGAGCGAGCAGTACTTC.

The chain is built from TRBV19 and TRBJ1-2; TRBD1 agrees at 12 bases. The CDR3 has 18 amino acids. Germline V gives CDR1 LNHDA, CDR2 SQIVND (reference sequence). After removal of 4 bases from V and 4 bases from J, the junction contained 13 bases not matched to a gene. The DNA for the CDR3 is TGTGCCAGTAGTACACCGGGGACAGGGGGCGTGGGAATCTATGGCTACACCTTC. Protein product: CASSTPGTGGVGIYGYTF.

This sequence joins TRBV11-3 and TRBJ2-5; possible D gene TRBD1, 5 bases. The V end was cut by 8 bases, the J end by 1 base, with 17 bases between. CDR1 and CDR2 from the germline V gene are SGHNT and YENEEA. The CDR3 sequence is 15 residues long. DNA of the CDR3: TGTGCCAGCCGACTGCCTTTTGACAGCCAAGAGACCCAGTACTTC. This gives the protein CASRLPFDSQETQYF.